In this sample, the clone carrying this T cell receptor (beta chain) turned up a few times. Its antigen is undetermined. A much larger clone differs from this one at a single base, so this may be a read error. RNA was extracted from bulk tissue without any cell sorting. This sample is drawn from a study of tumor and adjacent non-tumor tissue in lung cancer. Study at large: Stage I to III disease affected roughly 10 men and 5 women aged about 30 to 85. Whole-study findings and limits: Normal lung showed higher cumulative top 100 clone frequency than tumor.

V dropped 11 bases and J dropped 4; count of bases not matched to a gene: 12. In germline, CDR1 is ENHRY, CDR2 SYGVKD. This CDR3 has 14 residues. The library came from three nested PCR rounds adapted from ARM-PCR protocols. Each CDR3 protein is one row after TCRdb ran MiXCR on the multiplex PCR reads. Found here are under 95,000 distinct CDR3 sequences, roughly 66% of them singletons; the top ten hold around 18%. This sequence originates from a man between 60 and 70 years old with non-small cell lung cancer. Sequencing was carried out using lung tumor tissue. V usage is TRBV10-3 and J usage is TRBJ1-1; 8 bases align to TRBD1. CDR3 sequence: CAAGGTAPATEAFF. The CDR3 nucleotides read TGTGCCGCAGGGGGCACTGCTCCTGCCACTGAAGCTTTCTTT.